The clone carrying this T cell receptor beta chain was seen a few times. The data are from a study of T-cell reconstitution after alpha-beta-depleted transplantation in children. Unique molecular identifiers were incorporated when the TCRbeta library was constructed. MiXCR was run by TCRdb on the PCR reads, yielding one entry per CDR3 protein. This table holds roughly 500,000 distinct CDR3 sequences, around 17% found once. The CDR3 is made up of 12 amino acids. Between the trimmed V and J ends, which lost 7 bases and 6 bases, there was a span of 14 bases. Per germline, CDR1 DFQATT and CDR2 SNEGSKA (reference sequence).

This clonotype was sampled from a human donor who donated a stem cell graft to a child with acute lymphoblastic leukemia. Material: PBMCs from the stem cell graft donor, obtained from the stem cell graft. J is TRBJ2-3 and V is TRBV20-1; a possible D gene is TRBD1 (5 bases). CDR3 sequence: CSEQGNGDTQYF. The CDR3, as DNA: TGCAGTGAGCAGGGAAACGGGGATACGCAGTATTTT.